The 30 T cell receptor beta chains reported below all come from one sample, sequenced in a study of blood T cell repertoires in COVID-19. Method: immunoSEQ multiplex PCR; TCRdb's copy keeps in-frame clones and lacks some. The sample comprises over 150,000 clones, approximately 86% of which are singletons, and approximately 2.2% rests with the top ten. The sequenced material came from PBMCs or T cells enriched from blood (not recorded which). The receptors stem from a woman aged 25 to 39 who had recovered from COVID-19.

The rearrangement joins TRBV4-2 to TRBJ1-1; D remains unclear. Germline loops: CDR1 LGHNA, CDR2 YNFKEQ. This CDR3 region has 15 residues. V gave up 0 bases and J gave up 1 base, with 9 bases separating them. The CDR3: CASSQDRTENTEAFF. DNA for the CDR3: TGTGCCAGCAGCCAAGATCGGACTGAGAACACTGAAGCTTTCTTT.

The sample holds one count of this clone. V gene TRBV11-3 combines with J gene TRBJ2-3, with TRBD2 identical over 11 bases. Per germline, CDR1 SGHNT and CDR2 YENEEA. The CDR3 spans 15 residues. Unmatched junction bases numbered 4, after V lost 5 bases and J lost 3 bases. The CDR3 DNA follows: TGTGCCAGCAGCCCTAGCGGGGGGCGAACAGATACGCAGTATTTT. Protein sequence: CASSPSGGRTDTQYF.

On this clone: This same CDR3 is encoded by further DNA sequences in the sample. The chain recombines TRBV4-3 with TRBJ2-7; 7 nucleotides line up with TRBD2. This CDR3 is built from 15 residues. The V gene's germline CDR1 is LGHNA and CDR2 YSLEER. V lost 1 base to trimming and J lost 0 bases; unmatched junction nucleotides: 3. The CDR3 coding sequence is TGCGCCAGCAGCCAAGGTCTAGCGGACTCCTACGAGCAGTACTTC. Its protein is CASSQGLADSYEQYF.

This chain uses TRBV5-6 with TRBJ1-2; 9 bases line up with TRBD1. This CDR3 comprises 16 residues. The V gene end was trimmed by 3 bases and the J gene end by 4 bases; junction bases not matched to a gene: 10. Germline lookup yields CDR1 SGHDT and CDR2 YYEEEE. The DNA of the CDR3 is TGTGCCAGCAGCTCTACAGGGGGCGTTCGGGGCTATGGCTACACCTTC. It is translated as CASSSTGGVRGYGYTF.

This chain links TRBV25-1 with TRBJ1-1; TRBD1 aligns across 7 bases. Losses at the gene ends were 4 bases for V and 3 bases for J; bases not matched to a gene: 8. The CDR3 extends over 15 amino acids. Looked up from germline, CDR1 is MGHDK and CDR2 is SYGVNS. The CDR3 spells CASSGPAGGDTEAFF. CDR3 coding DNA: TGTGCCAGCAGTGGTCCAGCAGGGGGTGACACTGAAGCTTTCTTT.

The chain employs TRBV2 and TRBJ1-1; D is unclear. Trimming took 4 bases from V and 5 from J, leaving 14 bases between them. Germline lookup yields CDR1 SNHLY and CDR2 FYNNEI. This CDR3 has 14 amino acids. CDR3 coding DNA: TGTGCCAGCAGTGTAGGCCAGATCGGGACTGAAGCTTTCTTT. Translation gives CASSVGQIGTEAFF.

The V and J genes are TRBV3-1 (or the pseudogene TRBV3-2) and TRBJ1-1; 10 nucleotides match TRBD1. From germline, CDR1 is LGHDT and CDR2 YNNKEL (reference sequence). There are 14 residues in the CDR3. With 3 bases clipped from V and 3 bases from J, the junction kept 1 base outside the gene matches. CDR3 nucleotide sequence: TGTGCCAGCAGCCAGGACAGGGGGGACACTGAAGCTTTCTTT. Its protein product is CASSQDRGDTEAFF.

This chain links TRBV12-5 with TRBJ1-5; tentative D call: TRBD1 (6 bases). Germline CDR1 LGHNT, CDR2 FRNRAP. The CDR3 length is 16 residues. Trimming left V 2 bases short and J 5 bases short, with 16 bases between. The CDR3 region is CASGLSRGAGDQPQHF. The CDR3 bases are TGTGCTAGTGGTTTGTCCCGGGGGGCGGGGGATCAGCCCCAGCATTTT.

The chain links TRBV7-8 to TRBJ2-7, with no clear D. Per the germline V gene, CDR1 is SGHVS and CDR2 is FQNEAQ. The V gene lost 1 base and the J gene lost 3 bases, with 7 bases spanning the gap. This CDR3 has 13 residues. This CDR3 reads CASSLVSSYEQYF. CDR3 DNA sequence: TGTGCCAGCAGCTTAGTATCTAGCTACGAGCAGTACTTC.

The J gene is TRBJ1-1, the V gene TRBV7-2; a possible D gene is TRBD1 (5 bases). This CDR3 contains 15 residues. CDR1 and CDR2 from the germline V gene are SGHTA and FQGNSA. V gave up 3 bases and J gave up 1 base, with 12 bases separating them. Here the CDR3 reads CASSFQGFQNTEAFF. The CDR3 nucleotides are TGTGCCAGCAGCTTCCAGGGTTTTCAGAACACTGAAGCTTTCTTT.

The chain recombines TRBV10-3 with TRBJ2-5; 15 nucleotides match TRBD2. The CDR3 covers 17 residues. Germline V gene data show CDR1 as ENHRY and CDR2 as SYGVKD. V shed 3 bases and J 4 bases; nucleotides not matched to a gene: 6. This chain's CDR3 is CAISEAQGLAGGETQYF. The CDR3 region has the DNA TGTGCCATCAGTGAAGCCCAGGGACTAGCGGGAGGAGAGACCCAGTACTTC.

This clone was observed once. The chain employs TRBV10-2 and TRBJ1-1; 9 bases are a match to TRBD1. The V segment lost 6 bases and the J segment 0 bases; nucleotides outside the gene matches: 5. The CDR3 runs 15 residues. Germline assignment: CDR1 WSHSY and CDR2 SAAADI. The chain's CDR3 is CASRRTGAMNTEAFF. The CDR3 DNA reads as TGCGCCAGCAGGAGGACAGGGGCAATGAACACTGAAGCTTTCTTT.

The chain carries TRBV20-1 and TRBJ2-1, with TRBD2 as a possible D gene (5 bases). Trimming left V 3 bases short and J 4 bases short, with 19 bases between. The CDR3 runs 16 residues. The germline V gene encodes CDR1 DFQATT and CDR2 SNEGSKA (reference sequence). The CDR3 DNA is TGCAGTGCTAGTTTGGCGGCGGGCGGAATTTACAATGAGCAGTTCTTC. This translates into CSASLAAGGIYNEQFF.

The chain links TRBV2 to TRBJ1-5; D perhaps matches TRBD1 (6 bases). Trimming removed 7 bases at V and 1 base at J, with 14 bases between. CDR3 length: 15 amino acids. In germline, CDR1 is SNHLY, CDR2 FYNNEI. CDR3 nucleotides: TGTGCCAGCATGAAGGACAGTAAGAGCAATCAGCCCCAGCATTTT. This codes for CASMKDSKSNQPQHF.

This clone has a handful of counts. The chain recombines TRBV5-8 with TRBJ1-6; D might be TRBD1 (6 bases). Trimming took off 7 bases at V and 0 bases at J, with 14 bases between the two ends. Germline CDR1 reads SGHTS; CDR2 reads YDEGEE. The CDR3 totals 16 residues. DNA of the CDR3: TGTGCCAGCGGAGTTGGACAGAGCTCCTATAATTCACCCCTCCACTTT. Its protein product is CASGVGQSSYNSPLHF.

V usage is TRBV19 and J usage is TRBJ2-1; 8 positions match TRBD2. The CDR3 is 14 residues long. The V gene's germline CDR1 is LNHDA and CDR2 SQIVND (reference sequence). Trimming removed 5 bases from V and 5 bases from J; junction bases left unmatched: 5. The CDR3 is CASSGSGSHNEQFF. The CDR3 DNA is TGTGCCAGTAGTGGGAGCGGGAGCCACAATGAGCAGTTCTTC.

V is TRBV11-3 and J is TRBJ1-1; 7 bases fit TRBD1. Germline-derived CDR1 and CDR2 are SGHNT and YENEEA. CDR3 size: 14 residues. The V gene end was trimmed by 5 bases and the J gene end by 1 base; junction bases not matched to a gene: 4. CDR3 in DNA: TGTGCCAGCAGCCCGGGGACAGCGAACACTGAAGCTTTCTTT. This sequence encodes CASSPGTANTEAFF. The full variable domain, completed using reference TRBV11-3 and TRBJ1-1, is EAGVVQSPRYKIIEKKQPVAFWCNPISGHNTLYWYLQNLGQGPELLIRYENEEAVDDSQLPKDRFSAERLKGVDSTLKIQPAELGDSAVYLCASSPGTANTEAFFGQGTRLTVV.

The chain recombines TRBV7-3 with TRBJ2-7; D not resolved. The CDR3 extends over 14 amino acids. Germline values: CDR1 SGHTA, CDR2 FQGTGA. V gave up 4 bases and J gave up 2 bases, with 12 bases separating them. CDR3 sequence reads: CASSSTGGTYEQYF. The CDR3 nucleotides read TGTGCCAGCAGCTCAACCGGCGGAACCTACGAGCAGTACTTC.

The chain combines TRBV15 with TRBJ1-4; D call uncertain. From germline, CDR1 is LNHNV and CDR2 YYDKDF (reference sequence). Trimming took 0 bases from V and 0 from J, leaving 11 bases between them. The CDR3 has 17 residues. The CDR3 region has the DNA TGTGCCACCAGCAGAGATTCCGAGCCCCCAACTAATGAAAAACTGTTTTTT. Translating gives CATSRDSEPPTNEKLFF.

The chain employs TRBV11-2 and TRBJ2-4; 8 nucleotides agree with TRBD2. The CDR3 runs to 15 residues. CDR1 and CDR2 from the germline V gene are SGHAT and FQNNGV. J was trimmed by 0 bases and V by 2 bases; bases with no gene match: 0. Here the CDR3 DNA reads TGTGCCAGCAGCTTAACTAGCGGAGCCAAAAACATTCAGTACTTC. The encoded protein is CASSLTSGAKNIQYF.

This clone appeared once. The gene calls are TRBV7-9 and TRBJ1-5; 11 nucleotides match TRBD1. The CDR3 loop spans 19 amino acids. Germline CDR1 SEHNR, CDR2 FQNEAQ (reference sequence). J was trimmed by 2 bases and V by 4 bases; bases with no gene match: 13. Here the CDR3 DNA reads TGTGCCAGCAGCTACGTCCGGACAGGGGGCGGCCGGGGCAATCAGCCCCAGCATTTT. It is translated as CASSYVRTGGGRGNQPQHF.

The rearrangement links TRBV19 to TRBJ1-2; TRBD1 agrees at 10 bases. CDR1 and CDR2 (germline): LNHDA, SQIVND (reference sequence). The trim removed 9 bases at V and 4 bases at J, leaving 5 bases unmatched. The CDR3 covers 13 residues. This CDR3 is CASWTGGFYGYTF. CDR3 nucleotides: TGTGCCAGCTGGACAGGGGGGTTCTATGGCTACACCTTC.

CDR3 coding DNA: TGTGCCACCCAGAATAGCGGGAGTTCCTACGAGCAGTACTTC. It codes for CATQNSGSSYEQYF. V usage is TRBV6-5 and J usage is TRBJ2-7; 9 nucleotides align to TRBD2. Germline loops: CDR1 MNHEY, CDR2 SVGAGI. CDR3 length equals 14 residues. V was clipped by 10 bases and J by 1 base; unmatched bases: 8.

The J gene is TRBJ2-2, the V gene TRBV5-5; maybe TRBD1 (5 bases). With 4 bases removed from V and 0 bases from J, the gap between germline ends came to 16 bases. The length of the CDR3 is 17 residues. The germline CDR1 and CDR2 sequences are SGHKS and YYEKEE (reference sequence). CDR3 region: CASSRMYDRPNTGELFF. The CDR3 DNA reads as TGTGCCAGCAGCCGGATGTACGACAGACCGAACACCGGGGAGCTGTTTTTT.

The chain links TRBV19 to TRBJ2-7; possibly TRBD1 for D (7 bases). V was pared by 6 bases and J by 7 bases, with 19 bases between. From germline, CDR1 is LNHDA and CDR2 SQIVND (reference sequence). The CDR3 has 14 residues. CDR3 sequence (DNA): TGTGCCAGTAGAGGCAGGGGGAGGATGGGAGAGCAGTACTTC. It is translated as CASRGRGRMGEQYF.

The rearrangement links TRBV19 to TRBJ2-7; 10 bases are shared with TRBD1. The CDR3 spans 16 residues. J was trimmed by 6 bases and V by 5 bases; bases with no gene match: 13. Germline CDR1 LNHDA, CDR2 SQIVND (reference sequence). In DNA, the CDR3 is TGTGCCAGTAGTCCTTTTGCCGGGACAGGGGTGTTCGAGCAGTACTTC. Its translation is CASSPFAGTGVFEQYF.

The chain recombines TRBV6-6 with TRBJ1-6, with D perhaps TRBD1 (5 bases). V was trimmed by 6 bases and J by 10 bases, leaving 13 bases between them. This CDR3 region has 13 residues. The germline gives CDR1 MNHNY, CDR2 SVGAGI (reference sequence). The CDR3 sequence: CASSSGTASPLHF. The CDR3 region has the DNA TGTGCCAGCAGCTCCGGGACTGCATCACCCCTCCACTTT.

The rearrangement links TRBV28 to TRBJ1-6; a possible D gene is TRBD1 (5 bases). V was clipped by 3 bases and J by 4 bases, with 13 bases between them. The germline V gene has CDR1 MDHEN and CDR2 SYDVKM. The CDR3 length is 16 residues. The CDR3 DNA is TGTGCCAGCAGTTTGGAGGGGCGCGGGTATAATTCACCCCTCCACTTT. Translation: CASSLEGRGYNSPLHF.

The genes are TRBV27 and TRBJ1-4, with D possibly matching TRBD1 (5 bases). Trimming cost V 1 base and J 7 bases, with 13 bases left between them. There are 15 residues in the CDR3. Germline CDR1 is MNHEY and CDR2 is SMNVEV (reference sequence). CDR3 nucleotide sequence: TGTGCCAGCAGTTTATATCAGGGAAGGCGTGAAAAACTGTTTTTT. It specifies CASSLYQGRREKLFF. Supplemented by reference TRBV27 and TRBJ1-4, the full variable domain reads EAQVTQNPRYLITVTGKKLTVTCSQNMNHEYMSWYRQDPGLGLRQIYYSMNVEVTDKGDVPEGYKVSRKEKRNFPLILESPSPNQTSLYFCASSLYQGRREKLFFGSGTQLSVL.

The V call is TRBV6-2 or TRBV6-3, the J call TRBJ2-5, with 7 bases lining up with TRBD1. The germline gives CDR1 MNHEY, CDR2 SVGEGT. Germline trimming cut 2 bases from V and 2 bases from J; bases unmatched to any gene: 5. This CDR3 contains 15 residues. This CDR3 reads CASSYDRDFQETQYF. The CDR3 bases are TGTGCCAGCAGTTACGACAGGGATTTTCAAGAGACCCAGTACTTC.